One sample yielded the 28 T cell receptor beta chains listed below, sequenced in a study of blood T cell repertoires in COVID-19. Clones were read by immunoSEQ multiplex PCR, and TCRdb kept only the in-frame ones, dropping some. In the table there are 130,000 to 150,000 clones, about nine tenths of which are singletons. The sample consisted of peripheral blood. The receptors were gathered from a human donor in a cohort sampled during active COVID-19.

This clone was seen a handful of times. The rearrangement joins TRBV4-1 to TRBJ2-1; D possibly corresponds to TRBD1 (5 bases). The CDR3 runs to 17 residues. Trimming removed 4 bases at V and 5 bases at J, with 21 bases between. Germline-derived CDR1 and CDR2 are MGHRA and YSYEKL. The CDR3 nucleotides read TGCGCCAGCAGCCCCGGCTGGGGCCGACTCAGTGACAATGAGCAGTTCTTC. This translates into CASSPGWGRLSDNEQFF.

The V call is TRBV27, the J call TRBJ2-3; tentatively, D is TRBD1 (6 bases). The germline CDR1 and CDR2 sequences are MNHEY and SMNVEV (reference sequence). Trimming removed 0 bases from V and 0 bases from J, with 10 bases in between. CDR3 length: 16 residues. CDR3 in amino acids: CASSLSLDSSTDTQYF. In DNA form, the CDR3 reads TGTGCCAGCAGTTTATCTCTGGACAGTAGCACAGATACGCAGTATTTT.

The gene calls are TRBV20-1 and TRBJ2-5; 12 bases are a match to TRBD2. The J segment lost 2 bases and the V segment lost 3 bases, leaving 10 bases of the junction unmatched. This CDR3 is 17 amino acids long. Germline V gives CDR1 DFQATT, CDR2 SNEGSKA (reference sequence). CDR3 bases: TGCAGTGCTAGTGTACTAGCGGGGGGACTAGAACAAGAGACCCAGTACTTC. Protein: CSASVLAGGLEQETQYF.

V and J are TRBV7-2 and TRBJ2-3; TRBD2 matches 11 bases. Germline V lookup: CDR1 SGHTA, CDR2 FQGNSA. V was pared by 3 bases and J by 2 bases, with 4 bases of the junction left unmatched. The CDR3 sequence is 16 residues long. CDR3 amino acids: CASSFRLAGITDTQYF. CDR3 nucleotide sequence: TGTGCCAGCAGCTTCCGACTAGCGGGGATCACAGATACGCAGTATTTT.

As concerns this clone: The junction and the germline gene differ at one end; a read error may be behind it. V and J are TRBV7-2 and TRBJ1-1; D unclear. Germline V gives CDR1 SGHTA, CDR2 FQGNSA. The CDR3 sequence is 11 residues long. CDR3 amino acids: CASSSLLETFF. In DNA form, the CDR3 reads TGTGCCAGCAGCTCCTTACTTGAAACTTTCTTT.

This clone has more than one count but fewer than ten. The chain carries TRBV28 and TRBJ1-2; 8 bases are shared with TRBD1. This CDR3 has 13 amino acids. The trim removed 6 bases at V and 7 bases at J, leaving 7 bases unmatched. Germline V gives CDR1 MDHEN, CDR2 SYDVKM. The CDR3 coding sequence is TGTGCCAGCAGCCCGGGACAGGTCGGTGGCTACACCTTC. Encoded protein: CASSPGQVGGYTF.

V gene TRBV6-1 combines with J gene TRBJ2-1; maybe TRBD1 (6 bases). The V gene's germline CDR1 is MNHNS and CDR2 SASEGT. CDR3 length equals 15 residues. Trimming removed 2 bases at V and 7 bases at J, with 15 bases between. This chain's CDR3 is CASSELQGRKNEQFF. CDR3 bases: TGTGCCAGCAGTGAACTACAGGGCCGAAAGAATGAGCAGTTCTTC.

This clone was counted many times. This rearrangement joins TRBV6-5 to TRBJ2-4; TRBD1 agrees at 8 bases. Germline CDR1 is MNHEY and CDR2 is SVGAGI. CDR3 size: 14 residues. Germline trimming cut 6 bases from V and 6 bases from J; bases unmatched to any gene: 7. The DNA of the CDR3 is TGTGCCAGCAGATCCCGGGACAGGACAAACATTCAGTACTTC. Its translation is CASRSRDRTNIQYF.

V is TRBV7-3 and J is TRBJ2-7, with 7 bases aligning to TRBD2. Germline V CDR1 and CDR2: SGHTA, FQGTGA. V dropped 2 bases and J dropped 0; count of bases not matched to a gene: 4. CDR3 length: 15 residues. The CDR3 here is CASSLLGGSSYEQYF. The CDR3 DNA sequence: TGTGCCAGCAGCTTACTGGGCGGGAGCTCCTACGAGCAGTACTTC.

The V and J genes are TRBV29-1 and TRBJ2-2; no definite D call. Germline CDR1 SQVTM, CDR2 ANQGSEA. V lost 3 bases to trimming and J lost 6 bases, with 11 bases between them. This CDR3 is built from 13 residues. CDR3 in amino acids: CSVEVQDPGELFF. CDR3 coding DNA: TGCAGCGTTGAGGTTCAGGATCCCGGGGAGCTGTTTTTT.

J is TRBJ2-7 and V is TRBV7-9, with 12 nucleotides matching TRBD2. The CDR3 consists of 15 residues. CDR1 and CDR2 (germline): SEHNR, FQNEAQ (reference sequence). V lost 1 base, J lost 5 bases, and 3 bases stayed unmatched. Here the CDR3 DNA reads TGTGCCAGCAGCTTAGGCCCTAGCGGGAGGGACGAGCAGTACTTC. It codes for CASSLGPSGRDEQYF.

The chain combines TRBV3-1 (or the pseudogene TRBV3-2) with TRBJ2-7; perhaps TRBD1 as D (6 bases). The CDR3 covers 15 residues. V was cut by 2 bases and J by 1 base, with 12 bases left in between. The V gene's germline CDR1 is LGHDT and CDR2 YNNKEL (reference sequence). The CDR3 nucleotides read TGTGCCAGCAGCCAACGTGGGCAGGGGTCCTACGAGCAGTACTTC. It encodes CASSQRGQGSYEQYF.

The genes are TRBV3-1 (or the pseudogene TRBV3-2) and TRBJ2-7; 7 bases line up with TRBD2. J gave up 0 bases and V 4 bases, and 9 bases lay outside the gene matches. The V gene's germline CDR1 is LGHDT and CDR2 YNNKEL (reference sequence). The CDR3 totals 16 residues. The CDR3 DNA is TGTGCCAGCAGCCCTGTGGGGGGGTTCAGCTCCTACGAGCAGTACTTC. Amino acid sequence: CASSPVGGFSSYEQYF.

The CDR3 here is CASTPGGGTGELFF. CDR3 nucleotides: TGCGCCAGCACCCCCGGGGGGGGAACCGGGGAGCTGTTTTTT. The rearrangement links TRBV10-1 to TRBJ2-2, with 8 bases lining up with TRBD2. The germline V gene has CDR1 WNHNN and CDR2 SYGVQD (reference sequence). The V and J ends lost 7 bases and 5 bases, in that order; junction bases with no gene match: 6. CDR3 length equals 14 residues.

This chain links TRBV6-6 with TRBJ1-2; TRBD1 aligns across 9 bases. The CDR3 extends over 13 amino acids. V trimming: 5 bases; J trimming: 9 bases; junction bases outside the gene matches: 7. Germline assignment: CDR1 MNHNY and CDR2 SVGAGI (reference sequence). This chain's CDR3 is CASSQSTGGRYTF. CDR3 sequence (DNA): TGTGCCAGCAGTCAATCAACAGGGGGCCGCTACACCTTC.

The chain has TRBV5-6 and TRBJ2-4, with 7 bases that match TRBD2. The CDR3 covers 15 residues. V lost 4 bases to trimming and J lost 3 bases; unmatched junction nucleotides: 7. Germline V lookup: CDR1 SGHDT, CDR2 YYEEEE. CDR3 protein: CASSEGGPVKNIQYF. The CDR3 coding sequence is TGTGCCAGCAGCGAGGGAGGGCCGGTCAAAAACATTCAGTACTTC.

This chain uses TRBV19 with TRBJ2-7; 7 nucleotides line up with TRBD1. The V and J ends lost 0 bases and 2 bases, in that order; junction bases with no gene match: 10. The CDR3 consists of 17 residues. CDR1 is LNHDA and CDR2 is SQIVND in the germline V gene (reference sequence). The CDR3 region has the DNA TGTGCCAGTAGTATAGATCCCTGGACAGGACCCACCTACGAGCAGTACTTC. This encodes CASSIDPWTGPTYEQYF.

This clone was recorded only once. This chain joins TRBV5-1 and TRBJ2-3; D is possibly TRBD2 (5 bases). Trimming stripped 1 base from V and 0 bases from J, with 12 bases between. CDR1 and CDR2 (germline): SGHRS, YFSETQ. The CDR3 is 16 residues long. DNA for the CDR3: TGCGCCAGCAGCTTGAACCCGGGGTCTAGCACAGATACGCAGTATTTT. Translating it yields CASSLNPGSSTDTQYF.

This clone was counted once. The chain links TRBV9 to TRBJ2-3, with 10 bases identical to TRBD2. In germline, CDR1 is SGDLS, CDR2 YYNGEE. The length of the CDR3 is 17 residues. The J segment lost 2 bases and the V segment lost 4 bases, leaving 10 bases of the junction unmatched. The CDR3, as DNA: TGTGCCAGCAGCCTCCCCGGACTAGCGGATTTCACAGATACGCAGTATTTT. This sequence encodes CASSLPGLADFTDTQYF.

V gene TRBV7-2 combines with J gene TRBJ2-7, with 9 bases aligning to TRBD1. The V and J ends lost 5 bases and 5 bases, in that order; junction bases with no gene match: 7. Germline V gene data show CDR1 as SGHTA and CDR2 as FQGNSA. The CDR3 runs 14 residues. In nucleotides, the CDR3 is TGTGCCAGCAGCCCCCCCGGGACAGGGCACGAGCAGTACTTC. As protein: CASSPPGTGHEQYF.

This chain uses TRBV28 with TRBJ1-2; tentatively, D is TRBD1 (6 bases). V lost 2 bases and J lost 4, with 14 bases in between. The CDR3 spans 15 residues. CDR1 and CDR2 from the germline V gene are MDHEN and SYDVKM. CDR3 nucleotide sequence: TGTGCCAGCAGTTTAGACAACAGGGTTACCTATGGCTACACCTTC. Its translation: CASSLDNRVTYGYTF.

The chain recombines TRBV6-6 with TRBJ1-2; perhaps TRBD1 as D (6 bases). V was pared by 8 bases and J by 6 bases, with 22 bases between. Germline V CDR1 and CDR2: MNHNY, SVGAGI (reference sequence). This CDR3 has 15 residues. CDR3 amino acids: CASDKLGAYRDGYTF. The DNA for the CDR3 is TGTGCCAGCGATAAGTTAGGAGCCTACAGGGATGGCTACACCTTC.

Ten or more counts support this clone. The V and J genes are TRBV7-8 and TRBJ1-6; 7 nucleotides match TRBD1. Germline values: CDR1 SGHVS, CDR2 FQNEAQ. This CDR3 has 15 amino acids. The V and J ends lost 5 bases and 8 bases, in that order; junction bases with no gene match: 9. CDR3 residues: CASSHLQGLDSPLHF. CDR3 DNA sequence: TGTGCCAGCAGCCACCTACAGGGGCTAGATTCACCCCTCCACTTT.

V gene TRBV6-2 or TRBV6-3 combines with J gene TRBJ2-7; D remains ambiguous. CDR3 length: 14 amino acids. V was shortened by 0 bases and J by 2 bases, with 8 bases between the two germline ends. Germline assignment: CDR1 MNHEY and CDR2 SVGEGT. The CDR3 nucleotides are TGTGCCAGCAGTTACTCGCCAAGCACCTACGAGCAGTACTTC. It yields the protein CASSYSPSTYEQYF.

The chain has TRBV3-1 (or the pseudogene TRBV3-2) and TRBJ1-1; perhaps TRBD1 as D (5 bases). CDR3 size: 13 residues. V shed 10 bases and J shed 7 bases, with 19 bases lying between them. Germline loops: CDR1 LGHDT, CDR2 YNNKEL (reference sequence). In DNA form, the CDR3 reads TGTGCCACCCGAGCTATGGGGGAGGGTGAAGCTTTCTTT. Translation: CATRAMGEGEAFF.

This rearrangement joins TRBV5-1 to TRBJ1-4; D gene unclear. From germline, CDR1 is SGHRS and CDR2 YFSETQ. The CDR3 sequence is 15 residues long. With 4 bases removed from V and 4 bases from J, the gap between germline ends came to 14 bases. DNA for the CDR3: TGCGCCAGCAGCCCATTGGGCAGTGTTAATGAAAAACTGTTTTTT. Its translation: CASSPLGSVNEKLFF.

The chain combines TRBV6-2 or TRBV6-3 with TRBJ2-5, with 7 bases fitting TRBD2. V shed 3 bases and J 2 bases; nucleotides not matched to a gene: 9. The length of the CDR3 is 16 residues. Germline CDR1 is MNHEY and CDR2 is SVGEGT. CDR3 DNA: TGTGCCAGCAGTTATGCCCTACCGGGGGGACAAGAGACCCAGTACTTC. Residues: CASSYALPGGQETQYF.

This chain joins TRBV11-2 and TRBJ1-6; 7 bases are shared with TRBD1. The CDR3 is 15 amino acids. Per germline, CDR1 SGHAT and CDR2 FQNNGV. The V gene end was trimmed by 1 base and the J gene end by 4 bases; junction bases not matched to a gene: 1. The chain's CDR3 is CASSLGDRYNSPLHF. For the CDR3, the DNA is TGTGCCAGCAGCTTAGGGGACAGATATAATTCACCCCTCCACTTT.